Below are 30 T cell receptor beta chains sequenced from a single sample in a study of T-cell reconstitution after alpha-beta-depleted transplantation in children (TCRdb year 2016). The label giving this sample's treatment or condition can be read as: allogeneic hematopoietic cell transplantation with graft depleted of TCRalphabeta T cells and CD19 B cells. Library preparation employed PCR. The data were produced on an Illumina HiSeq 2500. To normalize quantification of the TCRbeta repertoire, the TCR libraries were built with molecular barcoding that relied on unique molecular identifiers. In TCRdb, the public reads were trimmed at Q25 with fastp and aligned with MiXCR, with productive beta chains retained. Under each unique CDR3 protein, matching rows form one entry showing the most common genes and DNA. Recorded for this sample are around 120,000 distinct CDR3 sequences; about 21% of them occurred a single time. Together, the top ten hold roughly 10% of the sample.

The specimen comprised PBMCs, mostly from graft donor cells, sampled 180 days after TCRalphabeta/CD19-depleted stem cell transplant. The receptors come from a male patient aged 2-10 years who had a stem cell transplant for chronic granulomatous disease, so the T cells may come from the graft donor.

The rearrangement uses TRBV5-1 and TRBJ2-3; D not certain. CDR1 and CDR2 (germline): SGHRS, YFSETQ. CDR3 length: 14 amino acids. V was cut by 5 bases and J by 2 bases, with 12 bases left in between. The CDR3 loop is CASSSGPTTDTQYF. The CDR3 DNA follows: TGCGCCAGCAGTTCAGGACCGACCACAGATACGCAGTATTTT.

This clonotype has just a few counts. The rearrangement uses TRBV29-1 and TRBJ2-3, with D possibly TRBD2 on 6 matching bases. The length of the CDR3 is 13 residues. Germline V gene sequence: CDR1 SQVTM, CDR2 ANQGSEA. V shed 4 bases and J shed 4 bases, with 12 bases lying between them. CDR3 loop: CSVGRASADTQYF. The CDR3 DNA is TGCAGCGTTGGGCGGGCTAGCGCAGATACGCAGTATTTT.

This clonotype came up many times. The chain links TRBV12-3 or TRBV12-4 to TRBJ2-2; 10 bases are shared with TRBD2. The V and J ends lost 6 bases and 6 bases, in that order; junction bases with no gene match: 10. The CDR3 covers 16 residues. CDR3 coding DNA: TGTGCCAGCAGGTACCCGGGACTAGCGTCGGCCGGGGAGCTGTTTTTT. Protein: CASRYPGLASAGELFF.

This clonotype was seen repeatedly, ten times or more. This rearrangement joins TRBV28 to TRBJ2-1; D is perhaps TRBD1 (5 bases). The germline CDR1 and CDR2 sequences are MDHEN and SYDVKM. Trimming took off 3 bases at V and 12 bases at J, with 21 bases between the two ends. The CDR3 contains 15 residues. CDR3 bases: TGTGCCAGCAGTTTCATCAGGGTCTTAGGAAAAGGGCAGTTCTTC. Translating gives CASSFIRVLGKGQFF.

This clonotype was detected many times. The genes are TRBV7-9 and TRBJ2-1; 10 nucleotides match TRBD2. With 6 bases clipped from V and 6 bases from J, the junction kept 11 bases outside the gene matches. The CDR3 spans 16 residues. The germline V gene has CDR1 SEHNR and CDR2 FQNEAQ (reference sequence). CDR3 protein: CASRRGSGGLINEQFF. CDR3 DNA sequence: TGTGCCAGCAGGAGAGGTAGCGGGGGGCTAATCAATGAGCAGTTCTTC.

This clonotype was seen many times. The chain joins TRBV12-3 or TRBV12-4 to TRBJ1-1; tentative D call: TRBD1 (6 bases). The CDR3 sequence is 13 residues long. With 1 base removed from V and 8 bases from J, the gap between germline ends came to 11 bases. CDR3 nucleotides: TGTGCCAGCAGTTTAGGGACTGGGGGCGAAGCTTTCTTT. Protein: CASSLGTGGEAFF.

The genes are TRBV12-3 or TRBV12-4 and TRBJ2-2; TRBD1 might be the D (6 bases). This CDR3 region has 14 residues. The germline V and J ends were trimmed by 3 bases and 4 bases, with 9 bases remaining between them. The chain's CDR3 is CASSLWGLTGELFF. DNA of the CDR3: TGTGCCAGCAGTTTGTGGGGGCTCACCGGGGAGCTGTTTTTT.

The table lists this clonotype with many counts. The chain carries TRBV9 and TRBJ2-3; 12 bases agree with TRBD2. Germline trimming cut 4 bases from V and 4 bases from J; bases unmatched to any gene: 7. Germline lookup yields CDR1 SGDLS and CDR2 YYNGEE. The CDR3 consists of 16 residues. CDR3 amino acids: CASSSRLAGDPDTQYF. The CDR3 DNA is TGTGCCAGCAGCTCCCGACTAGCGGGAGACCCAGATACGCAGTATTTT.

This clonotype was picked up a small number of times. The chain has TRBV30 and TRBJ2-2; 8 bases line up with TRBD1. V lost 2 bases, J lost 4 bases, and 15 bases stayed unmatched. The CDR3 contains 18 residues. The germline V gene has CDR1 GTSNPN and CDR2 SVGIG (reference sequence). The CDR3 spells CAWSTKDRVLASTGELFF. The CDR3 bases are TGTGCCTGGAGTACGAAGGACAGGGTCCTAGCGAGCACCGGGGAGCTGTTTTTT.

This clonotype was seen at least ten times. The rearrangement joins TRBV20-1 to TRBJ2-1; D is unresolved. This CDR3 is 14 amino acids long. V lost 0 bases and J 10 bases, leaving 16 bases between the germline ends. Per the germline V gene, CDR1 is DFQATT and CDR2 is SNEGSKA (reference sequence). The CDR3 here is CSARDPEGGIEQFF. As DNA, the CDR3 is TGCAGTGCTAGAGATCCCGAAGGTGGTATCGAGCAGTTCTTC.

The rearrangement joins TRBV5-6 to TRBJ2-5, with 8 bases aligning to TRBD2. The CDR3 contains 17 residues. J was trimmed by 5 bases and V by 2 bases; bases with no gene match: 14. The germline CDR1 and CDR2 sequences are SGHDT and YYEEEE. The CDR3 region is CASSFWSSGNSIETQYF. In DNA, the CDR3 is TGTGCCAGCAGCTTTTGGAGTAGCGGGAACTCGATTGAGACCCAGTACTTC.

This clonotype was counted many times. The gene calls are TRBV12-3 or TRBV12-4 and TRBJ2-2; tentative D call: TRBD2 (7 bases). The V gene lost 3 bases and the J gene lost 7 bases, with 12 bases spanning the gap. The CDR3 runs to 14 residues. The DNA for the CDR3 is TGTGCCAGCAGTTTCGGGGGGCCTCTCGGGGAGCTGTTTTTT. Protein sequence: CASSFGGPLGELFF.

This clonotype turned up a few times. J is TRBJ2-5 and V is TRBV14; D not resolved. With 3 bases removed from V and 4 bases from J, the gap between germline ends came to 12 bases. The length of the CDR3 is 14 residues. The V gene's germline CDR1 is SGHDN and CDR2 FVKESK. Written as DNA, the CDR3 is TGTGCCAGCAGCCAGGTTGGCTGGGGAGAGACCCAGTACTTC. Residues: CASSQVGWGETQYF.

The rearrangement uses TRBV12-3 or TRBV12-4 and TRBJ2-3, with D perhaps matching TRBD2 (6 bases). The CDR3 totals 14 residues. Trimming pared 5 bases from V and 3 bases from J, leaving 12 bases between. The CDR3 coding sequence is TGTGCCAGCAGTGGCGGGATTAGAACAGATACGCAGTATTTT. This gives the protein CASSGGIRTDTQYF.

The chain carries TRBV4-3 and TRBJ2-2; TRBD2 agrees at 7 bases. The CDR3 is 15 amino acids. Germline lookup yields CDR1 LGHNA and CDR2 YSLEER. The V and J ends lost 0 bases and 6 bases, in that order; junction bases with no gene match: 4. The CDR3: CASSQDRAGAGELFF. The CDR3, as DNA: TGCGCCAGCAGCCAAGATCGTGCGGGAGCCGGGGAGCTGTTTTTT.

This clonotype has ten or more counts. The genes are TRBV20-1 and TRBJ2-1, with no clear D. V shed 3 bases and J shed 9 bases, with 9 bases lying between them. The germline gives CDR1 DFQATT, CDR2 SNEGSKA (reference sequence). This CDR3 comprises 11 residues. CDR3: CSASVGIEQFF. CDR3 nucleotides: TGCAGTGCTAGCGTGGGTATTGAGCAGTTCTTC.

This clonotype was detected ten times or more. V is TRBV5-1 and J is TRBJ2-2; D gene ambiguous. V was cut by 0 bases and J by 2 bases, with 17 bases left in between. This CDR3 spans 18 amino acids. Germline CDR1 and CDR2: SGHRS and YFSETQ. The CDR3, as DNA: TGCGCCAGCAGCTTGGGTCTCAGGCCGAACCCTAACACCGGGGAGCTGTTTTTT. It yields the protein CASSLGLRPNPNTGELFF.

There are a few counts of this clonotype. The V call is TRBV12-3 or TRBV12-4, the J call TRBJ2-2; a possible D gene is TRBD2 (6 bases). Trimming cost V 6 bases and J 3 bases, with 11 bases left between them. The CDR3 contains 14 residues. In nucleotides, the CDR3 is TGTGCCAGCAGACCACTAGCCTACACCGGGGAGCTGTTTTTT. Its protein is CASRPLAYTGELFF.

The sample holds many counts of this clonotype. The chain employs TRBV7-8 and TRBJ2-1; 7 bases match TRBD1. Germline CDR1 and CDR2: SGHVS and FQNEAQ. The V gene end was trimmed by 5 bases and the J gene end by 2 bases; junction bases not matched to a gene: 0. The CDR3 extends over 13 amino acids. As DNA, the CDR3 is TGTGCCAGCAGCCAGGGGGCCTACAATGAGCAGTTCTTC. It is translated as CASSQGAYNEQFF.

This clonotype has ten or more counts. V usage is TRBV29-1 and J usage is TRBJ2-2, with TRBD2 matching over 11 bases. This CDR3 has 14 residues. The germline gives CDR1 SQVTM, CDR2 ANQGSEA. The V gene end was trimmed by 4 bases and the J gene end by 8 bases; junction bases not matched to a gene: 6. The CDR3 loop is CSVGTSGSWGELFF. The CDR3 bases are TGCAGCGTTGGAACTAGCGGGAGTTGGGGGGAGCTGTTTTTT.

This clonotype was detected only a few times. The rearrangement uses TRBV7-9 and TRBJ2-7; D call uncertain. CDR1 and CDR2 from the germline V gene are SEHNR and FQNEAQ (reference sequence). V lost 6 bases and J 0 bases, leaving 15 bases between the germline ends. The CDR3 has 15 amino acids. This CDR3 is CASSPGRLSSYEQYF. DNA for the CDR3: TGTGCCAGCAGTCCTGGAAGGTTAAGCTCCTACGAGCAGTACTTC.

About this clonotype itself: A much larger clone lies a single base off, so this may be a read error. J is TRBJ1-5 and V is TRBV29-1, with D tentatively TRBD1 (6 bases). Germline V lookup: CDR1 SQVTM, CDR2 ANQGSEA. The CDR3 is made up of 12 amino acids. The CDR3 sequence: CSVQGSIQPQHF. In DNA, the CDR3 is TGCAGCGTTCAGGGGAGCATTCAGCCCCAGCATTTT.

This clonotype was found many times. In nucleotides, the CDR3 is TGCAGTGCAGGGAGCGGACTTTACAATGAGCAGTTCTTC. Residues: CSAGSGLYNEQFF. The V call is TRBV20-1, the J call TRBJ2-1, with D possibly matching TRBD2 (5 bases). V shed 6 bases and J shed 4 bases, with 13 bases lying between them. Germline CDR1 and CDR2: DFQATT and SNEGSKA (reference sequence). This CDR3 region has 13 residues.

The CDR3 DNA sequence: TGTGCCAGCAGCTCAACCGGGACTCTTACGCAGTATTTT. This translates into CASSSTGTLTQYF. This chain links TRBV7-2 with TRBJ2-3, with D possibly being TRBD2 (6 bases). Trimming shortened V by 4 bases and J by 8 bases, and 13 bases separated the two germline ends. The CDR3 totals 13 residues. The germline V gene encodes CDR1 SGHTA and CDR2 FQGNSA.

V gene TRBV28 combines with J gene TRBJ2-3, with unresolved D. There are 15 residues in the CDR3. The germline V and J ends were trimmed by 1 base and 3 bases, with 11 bases remaining between them. Germline V CDR1 and CDR2: MDHEN, SYDVKM. DNA for the CDR3: TGTGCCAGCAGTTTATTTTCCCTACCAACAGATACGCAGTATTTT. This encodes CASSLFSLPTDTQYF. Using reference TRBV28 and TRBJ2-3 for the parts outside the CDR3, the full variable domain is DVKVTQSSRYLVKRTGEKVFLECVQDMDHENMFWYRQDPGLGLRLIYFSYDVKMKEKGDIPEGYSVSREKKERFSLILESASTNQTSMYLCASSLFSLPTDTQYFGPGTRLTVL.

This chain uses TRBV5-1 with TRBJ2-1; 7 bases are shared with TRBD2. The germline gives CDR1 SGHRS, CDR2 YFSETQ. The CDR3 loop spans 15 amino acids. After removal of 3 bases from V and 2 bases from J, the junction contained 5 bases not matched to a gene. The CDR3 here is CASSWEGRTYNEQFF. The CDR3 nucleotides are TGCGCCAGCAGCTGGGAGGGTCGGACCTACAATGAGCAGTTCTTC.

This clonotype has just a few counts. The chain has TRBV5-5 and TRBJ1-2; the D gene is possibly TRBD1 (5 bases). The CDR3 is made up of 14 amino acids. Trimming pared 1 base from V and 4 bases from J, leaving 11 bases between. Germline V gene lookup returns CDR1 SGHKS and CDR2 YYEKEE (reference sequence). DNA of the CDR3: TGTGCCAGCAGCTTGTGGGGGATAGCCTATGGCTACACCTTC. Its protein product is CASSLWGIAYGYTF.

Many counts were recorded for this clonotype. The chain joins TRBV6-2 or TRBV6-3 to TRBJ1-5; D possibly corresponds to TRBD1 (6 bases). Germline V gene lookup returns CDR1 MNHEY and CDR2 SVGEGT. Trimming left V 5 bases short and J 2 bases short, with 16 bases between. The CDR3 totals 16 residues. CDR3 amino acids: CASSRVGAWGNQPQHF. As DNA, the CDR3 is TGTGCCAGCAGTCGCGTGGGGGCGTGGGGCAATCAGCCCCAGCATTTT.

This clonotype showed up just a few times. The rearrangement joins TRBV12-3 or TRBV12-4 to TRBJ2-1; TRBD2 matches at 9 bases. The ends lost 7 bases at V and 3 bases at J; junction bases unmatched: 4. CDR3 length equals 14 residues. The CDR3, as DNA: TGTGCCAGCAAACTAGCGGGCCACTACAATGAGCAGTTCTTC. Translating gives CASKLAGHYNEQFF.

This clonotype was counted many times. The chain couples TRBV6-5 to TRBJ2-3, with no clear D. The CDR3 is 14 residues long. The germline V gene encodes CDR1 MNHEY and CDR2 SVGAGI. Trimming pared 0 bases from V and 4 bases from J, leaving 8 bases between. CDR3 residues: CASSYSTAADTQYF. The CDR3 DNA reads as TGTGCCAGCAGTTACTCCACAGCCGCAGATACGCAGTATTTT.